The 2 T cell receptor beta chains below were found in one sample sequenced in a study of shared clonotypes between healthy human individuals. Selected positively for CCR7 and CD45RO-negative, naive CD8 cells excluded terminally differentiated effector memory CD45RA+ cells. The protocol was immunoSEQ multiplex PCR, while the TCRdb copy is restricted to in-frame clones and leaves out a portion. The sample lists some 580,000 clones; 95% to 98% were seen once. The sequencing sample was made of naive CD8+ T cells sorted from blood. The source of these receptors is a man aged 25 to 40 in good health.

J is TRBJ2-5 and V is TRBV2; D gene uncertain. V was pared by 6 bases and J by 5 bases, with 7 bases between. The CDR3 is made up of 11 amino acids. Germline assignment: CDR1 SNHLY and CDR2 FYNNEI. CDR3 DNA: TGTGCCAGCAGACCCGGGGAGACCCAGTACTTC. Protein product: CASRPGETQYF.

V is TRBV10-3 and J is TRBJ2-1, with 8 bases fitting TRBD1. Germline assignment: CDR1 ENHRY and CDR2 SYGVKD. V was pared by 3 bases and J by 5 bases, with 9 bases of the junction left unmatched. The CDR3 consists of 16 residues. Here the CDR3 DNA reads TGTGCCATCAGTGATCTGAGGACAGGGATCCACAATGAGCAGTTCTTC. As protein: CAISDLRTGIHNEQFF.